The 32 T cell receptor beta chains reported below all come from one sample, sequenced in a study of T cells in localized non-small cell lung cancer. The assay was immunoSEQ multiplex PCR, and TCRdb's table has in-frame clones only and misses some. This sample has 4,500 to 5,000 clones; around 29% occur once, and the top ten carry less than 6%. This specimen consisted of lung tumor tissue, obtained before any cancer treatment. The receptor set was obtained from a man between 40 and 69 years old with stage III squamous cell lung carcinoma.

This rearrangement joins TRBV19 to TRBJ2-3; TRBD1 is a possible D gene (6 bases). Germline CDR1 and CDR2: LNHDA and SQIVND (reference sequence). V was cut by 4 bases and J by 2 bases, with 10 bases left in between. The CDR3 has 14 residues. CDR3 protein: CASSSDRLTDTQYF. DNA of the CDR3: TGTGCCAGTAGTAGTGACAGGCTCACAGATACGCAGTATTTT.

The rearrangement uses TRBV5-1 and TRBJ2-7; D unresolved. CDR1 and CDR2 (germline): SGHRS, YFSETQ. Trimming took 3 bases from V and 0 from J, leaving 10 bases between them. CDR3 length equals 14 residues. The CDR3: CASSSRMSSYEQYF. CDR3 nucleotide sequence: TGCGCCAGCAGCTCCAGGATGAGCTCCTACGAGCAGTACTTC.

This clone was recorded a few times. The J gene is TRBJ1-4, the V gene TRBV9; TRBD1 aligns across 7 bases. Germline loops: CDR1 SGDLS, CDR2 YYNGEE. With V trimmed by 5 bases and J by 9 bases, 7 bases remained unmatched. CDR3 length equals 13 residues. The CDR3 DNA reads TGTGCCAGCAGAGACAGGGAATTGAAAAAACTGTTTTTT. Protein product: CASRDRELKKLFF.

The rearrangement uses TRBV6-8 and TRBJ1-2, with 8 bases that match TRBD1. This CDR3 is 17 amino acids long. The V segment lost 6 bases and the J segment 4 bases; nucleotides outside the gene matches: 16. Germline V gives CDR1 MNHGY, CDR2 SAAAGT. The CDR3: CASSHRAGGYVTYGYTF. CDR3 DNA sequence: TGTGCCAGCAGCCACCGGGCAGGGGGCTACGTTACCTATGGCTACACCTTC.

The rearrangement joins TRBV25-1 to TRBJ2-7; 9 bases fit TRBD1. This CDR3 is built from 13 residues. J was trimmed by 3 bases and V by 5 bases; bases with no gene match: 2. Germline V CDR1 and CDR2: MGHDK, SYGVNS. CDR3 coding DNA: TGTGCCAGCAGTTCGGGACAGGGCTACGAGCAGTACTTC. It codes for CASSSGQGYEQYF.

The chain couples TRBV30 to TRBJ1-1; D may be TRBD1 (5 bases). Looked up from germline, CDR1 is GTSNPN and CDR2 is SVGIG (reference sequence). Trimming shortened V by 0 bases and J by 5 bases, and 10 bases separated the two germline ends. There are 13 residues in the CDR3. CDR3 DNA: TGTGCCTGGAGTGTACTAGGGGAGACTGAAGCTTTCTTT. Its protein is CAWSVLGETEAFF.

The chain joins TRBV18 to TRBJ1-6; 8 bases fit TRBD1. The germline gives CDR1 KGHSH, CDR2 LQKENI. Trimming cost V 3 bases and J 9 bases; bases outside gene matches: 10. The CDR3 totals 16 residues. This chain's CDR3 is CASSPGSDRVGSPLHF. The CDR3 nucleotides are TGTGCCAGCTCACCCGGGTCGGACAGGGTGGGTTCACCCCTCCACTTT.

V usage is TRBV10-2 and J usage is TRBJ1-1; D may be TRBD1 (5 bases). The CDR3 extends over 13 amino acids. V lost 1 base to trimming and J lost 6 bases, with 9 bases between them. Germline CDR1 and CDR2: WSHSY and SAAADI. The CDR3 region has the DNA TGCGCCAGCAGTGAGTTCCCGGGGGCTGAAGCTTTCTTT. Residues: CASSEFPGAEAFF.

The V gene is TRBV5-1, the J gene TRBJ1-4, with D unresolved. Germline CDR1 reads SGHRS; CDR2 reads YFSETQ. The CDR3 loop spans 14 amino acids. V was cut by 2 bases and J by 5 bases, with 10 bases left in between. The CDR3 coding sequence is TGCGCCAGCAGCTTAAGTTACGGAAATGAAAAACTGTTTTTT. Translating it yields CASSLSYGNEKLFF.

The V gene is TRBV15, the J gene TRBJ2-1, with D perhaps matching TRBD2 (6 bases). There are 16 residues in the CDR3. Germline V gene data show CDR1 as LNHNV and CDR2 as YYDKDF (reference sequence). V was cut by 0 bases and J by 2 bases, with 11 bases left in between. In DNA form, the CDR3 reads TGTGCCACCAGCAGAGAGTTTGGCGGGACCTACAATGAGCAGTTCTTC. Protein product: CATSREFGGTYNEQFF.

CDR3 coding DNA: TGTGCCAGCAGTTGGACTTTGTCCGGGGAGCTGTTTTTT. Amino acids: CASSWTLSGELFF. The chain uses TRBV6-8 and TRBJ2-2, with D possibly TRBD2 on 5 matching bases. V was clipped by 4 bases and J by 6 bases, with 9 bases between them. CDR1 is MNHGY and CDR2 is SAAAGT in the germline V gene. The CDR3 runs to 13 residues.

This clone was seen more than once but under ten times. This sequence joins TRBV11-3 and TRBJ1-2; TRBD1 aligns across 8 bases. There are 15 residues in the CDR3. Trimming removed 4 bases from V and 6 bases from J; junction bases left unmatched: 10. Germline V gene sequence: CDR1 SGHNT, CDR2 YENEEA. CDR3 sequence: CASSSDRVAVNGYTF. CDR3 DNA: TGTGCCAGCAGCTCGGACAGGGTGGCGGTTAATGGCTACACCTTC.

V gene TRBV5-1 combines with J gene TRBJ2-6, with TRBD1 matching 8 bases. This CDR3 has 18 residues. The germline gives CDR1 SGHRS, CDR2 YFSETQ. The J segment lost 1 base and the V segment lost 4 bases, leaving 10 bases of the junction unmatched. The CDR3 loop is CASSPRQGAKSGANVLTF. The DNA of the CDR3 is TGCGCCAGCAGCCCCCGGCAGGGGGCAAAATCTGGGGCCAACGTCCTGACTTTC.

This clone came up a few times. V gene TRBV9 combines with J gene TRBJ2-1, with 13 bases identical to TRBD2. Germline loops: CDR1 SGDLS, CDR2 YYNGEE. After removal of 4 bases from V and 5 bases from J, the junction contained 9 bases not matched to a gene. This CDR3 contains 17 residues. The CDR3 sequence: CASSPGTSGERDNEQFF. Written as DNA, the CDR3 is TGTGCCAGCAGCCCAGGGACTAGCGGGGAGCGGGACAATGAGCAGTTCTTC.

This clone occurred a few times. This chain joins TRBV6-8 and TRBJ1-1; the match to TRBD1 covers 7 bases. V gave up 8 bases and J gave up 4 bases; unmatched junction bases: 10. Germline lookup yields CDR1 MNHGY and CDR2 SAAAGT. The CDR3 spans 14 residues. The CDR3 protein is CASRLQGIVTEAFF. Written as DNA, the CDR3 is TGTGCCAGCCGACTACAGGGGATTGTCACTGAAGCTTTCTTT.

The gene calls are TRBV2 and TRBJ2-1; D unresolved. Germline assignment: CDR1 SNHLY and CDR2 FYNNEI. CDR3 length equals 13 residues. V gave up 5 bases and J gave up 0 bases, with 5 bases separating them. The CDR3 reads CASSLNSYNEQFF. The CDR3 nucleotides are TGTGCCAGCAGTCTGAACTCCTACAATGAGCAGTTCTTC.

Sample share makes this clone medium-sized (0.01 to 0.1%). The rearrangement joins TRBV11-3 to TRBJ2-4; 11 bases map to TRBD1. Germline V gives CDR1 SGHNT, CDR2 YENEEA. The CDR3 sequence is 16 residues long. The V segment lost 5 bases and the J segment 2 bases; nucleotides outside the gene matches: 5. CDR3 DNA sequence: TGTGCCAGCAGCGGGACAGGGGGGATGACCAAAAACATTCAGTACTTC. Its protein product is CASSGTGGMTKNIQYF.

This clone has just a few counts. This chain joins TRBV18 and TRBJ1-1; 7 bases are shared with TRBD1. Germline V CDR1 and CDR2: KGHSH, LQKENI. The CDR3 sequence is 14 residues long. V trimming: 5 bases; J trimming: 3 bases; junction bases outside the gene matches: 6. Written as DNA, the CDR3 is TGTGCCAGCTCATCGCGACAGGGAGACACTGAAGCTTTCTTT. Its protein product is CASSSRQGDTEAFF.

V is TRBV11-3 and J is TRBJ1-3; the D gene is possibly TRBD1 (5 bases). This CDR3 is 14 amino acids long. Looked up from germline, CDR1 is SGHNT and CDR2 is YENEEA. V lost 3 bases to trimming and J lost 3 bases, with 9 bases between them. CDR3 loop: CASSFGGDGNTIYF. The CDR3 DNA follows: TGTGCCAGCAGCTTTGGAGGGGATGGAAACACCATATATTTT.

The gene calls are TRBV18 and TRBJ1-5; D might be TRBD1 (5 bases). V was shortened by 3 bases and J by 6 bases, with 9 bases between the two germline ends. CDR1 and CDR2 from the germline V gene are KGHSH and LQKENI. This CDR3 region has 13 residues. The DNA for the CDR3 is TGTGCCAGCTCACCCGACAGTCTTCAGCCCCAGCATTTT. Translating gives CASSPDSLQPQHF.

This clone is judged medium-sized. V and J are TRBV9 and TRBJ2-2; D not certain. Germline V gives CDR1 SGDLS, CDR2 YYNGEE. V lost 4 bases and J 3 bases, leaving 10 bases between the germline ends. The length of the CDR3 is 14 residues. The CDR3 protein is CASSPARHTGELFF. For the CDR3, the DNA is TGTGCCAGCAGCCCTGCAAGACACACCGGGGAGCTGTTTTTT.

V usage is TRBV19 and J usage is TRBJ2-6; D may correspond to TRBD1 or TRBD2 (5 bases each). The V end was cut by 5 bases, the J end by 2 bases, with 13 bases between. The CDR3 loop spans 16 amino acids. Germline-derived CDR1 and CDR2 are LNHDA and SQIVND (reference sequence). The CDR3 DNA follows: TGTGCCAGTAGTCGTGCGAGGGGCACTGGGGCCAACGTCCTGACTTTC. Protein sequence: CASSRARGTGANVLTF.

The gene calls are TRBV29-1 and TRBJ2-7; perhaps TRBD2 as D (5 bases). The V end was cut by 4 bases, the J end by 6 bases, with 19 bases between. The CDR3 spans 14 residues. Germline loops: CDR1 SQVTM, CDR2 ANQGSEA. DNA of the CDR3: TGCAGCGTTGTCACCCGTCGCACTAGTGGCGAGCAGTACTTC. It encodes CSVVTRRTSGEQYF.

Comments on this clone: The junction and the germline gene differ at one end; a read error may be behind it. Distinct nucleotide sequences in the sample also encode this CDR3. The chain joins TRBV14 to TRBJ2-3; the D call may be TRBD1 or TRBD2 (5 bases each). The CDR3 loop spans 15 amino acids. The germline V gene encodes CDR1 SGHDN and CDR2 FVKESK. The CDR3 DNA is TGTGCTAGCAGCCAAGTGGGACCCGTTACAGATACGCAGTATTTT. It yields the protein CASSQVGPVTDTQYF. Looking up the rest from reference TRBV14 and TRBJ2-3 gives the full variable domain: EAGVTQFPSHSVIEKGQTVTLRCDPISGHDNLYWYRRVMGKEIKFLLHFVKESKQDESGMPNNRFLAERTGGTYSTLKVQPAELEDSGVYFCASSQVGPVTDTQYFGPGTRLTVL.

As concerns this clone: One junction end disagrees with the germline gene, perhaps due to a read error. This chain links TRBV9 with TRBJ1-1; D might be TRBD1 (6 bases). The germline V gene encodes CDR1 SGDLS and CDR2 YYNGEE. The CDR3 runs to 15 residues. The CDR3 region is CASSVGGGMNTEAFF. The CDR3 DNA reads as TGTGCCAGCAGTGTAGGAGGGGGGATGAACACTGAAGCTTTCTTT.

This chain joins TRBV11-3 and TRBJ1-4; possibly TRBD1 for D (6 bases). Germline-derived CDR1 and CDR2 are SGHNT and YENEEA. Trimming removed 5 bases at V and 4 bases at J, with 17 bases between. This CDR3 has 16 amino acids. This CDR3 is CASSPSTGGGNEKLFF. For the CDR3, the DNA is TGTGCCAGCAGCCCCTCGACCGGGGGCGGTAATGAAAAACTGTTTTTT.

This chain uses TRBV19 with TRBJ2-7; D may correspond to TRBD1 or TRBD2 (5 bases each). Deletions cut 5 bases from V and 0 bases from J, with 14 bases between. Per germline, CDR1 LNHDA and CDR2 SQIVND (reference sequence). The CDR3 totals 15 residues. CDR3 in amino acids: CASSLTGPSSYEQYF. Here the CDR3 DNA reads TGTGCCAGTAGTCTAACGGGACCCAGCTCCTACGAGCAGTACTTC. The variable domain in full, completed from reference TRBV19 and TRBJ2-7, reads DGGITQSPKYLFRKEGQNVTLSCEQNLNHDAMYWYRQDPGQGLRLIYYSQIVNDFQKGDIAEGYSVSREKKESFPLTVTSAQKNPTAFYLCASSLTGPSSYEQYFGPGTRLTVT.

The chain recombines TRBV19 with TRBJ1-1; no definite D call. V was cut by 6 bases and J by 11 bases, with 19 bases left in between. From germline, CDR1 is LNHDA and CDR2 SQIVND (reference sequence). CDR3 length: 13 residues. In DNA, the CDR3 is TGTGCCAGTAGCCCCGGCCGTCAACTTTCCGCTTTCTTT. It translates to CASSPGRQLSAFF.

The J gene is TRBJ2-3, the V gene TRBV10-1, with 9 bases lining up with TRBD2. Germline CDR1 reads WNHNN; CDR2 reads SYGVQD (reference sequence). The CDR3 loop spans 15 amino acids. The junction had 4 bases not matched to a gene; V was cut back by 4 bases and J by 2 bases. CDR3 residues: CASSGLAGPTDTQYF. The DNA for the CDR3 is TGCGCCAGCAGTGGGCTAGCGGGGCCCACAGATACGCAGTATTTT.

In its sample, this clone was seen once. The CDR3 here is CASSLGQGRQDTQYF. CDR3 nucleotide sequence: TGCGCCAGCAGCTTGGGACAGGGAAGGCAGGATACGCAGTATTTT. V usage is TRBV5-1 and J usage is TRBJ2-3, with 7 nucleotides matching TRBD1. Looked up from germline, CDR1 is SGHRS and CDR2 is YFSETQ. The ends lost 0 bases at V and 6 bases at J; junction bases unmatched: 7. The length of the CDR3 is 15 residues.

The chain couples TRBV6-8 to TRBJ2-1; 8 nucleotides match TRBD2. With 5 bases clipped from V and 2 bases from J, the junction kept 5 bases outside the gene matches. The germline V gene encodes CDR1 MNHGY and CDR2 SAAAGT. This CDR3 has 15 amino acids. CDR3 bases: TGTGCCAGCAGTATCGCTAGCGGGCCCTACAATGAGCAGTTCTTC. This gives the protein CASSIASGPYNEQFF.

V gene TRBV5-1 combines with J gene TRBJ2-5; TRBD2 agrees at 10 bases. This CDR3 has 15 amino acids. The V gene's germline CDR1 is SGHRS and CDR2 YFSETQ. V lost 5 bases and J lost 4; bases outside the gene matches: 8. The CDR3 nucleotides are TGCGCCAGCAGTCCCAGCGGGGGGGCCGGAGAGACCCAGTACTTC. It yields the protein CASSPSGGAGETQYF.